Sequencing of this T cell receptor beta chain was carried out in a study of response to subunit inactivated influenza vaccine. TCRdb re-derived calls from the RT-PCR reads in MiXCR, one entry per CDR3 protein. Of around 850,000 distinct CDR3 sequences listed, less than 20% are singletons. As concerns this clonotype: Its antigen remains unidentified.

General observations from the study: The authors suggested that few new T cells are recruited per seasonal influenza vaccination.

CDR3 length equals 15 residues. V lost 7 bases to trimming and J lost 3 bases; unmatched junction nucleotides: 8. V is TRBV12-3 or TRBV12-4 and J is TRBJ2-1; 8 bases are shared with TRBD2. The source material was PBMCs from blood, sampled around 5 days after vaccination. This receptor was taken from a man aged 45-65 years who received an inactivated influenza vaccine. CDR3 loop: CASTRAGDNYNEQFF. The CDR3, as DNA: TGTGCCAGCACCCGAGCGGGAGACAACTACAATGAGCAGTTCTTC.